This passage covers 8 T cell receptor beta chains from one sample sequenced in a study of brain T cells in children with intractable seizures. Only cases whose brain tissue showed the highest T cell transcript signatures were sequenced. The method was immunoSEQ multiplex PCR; TCRdb's version includes in-frame clones alone and lacks a portion of them. The sample records approximately 3,600 clones, about two thirds being singletons. Specimen: resected brain tissue, collected at surgery. These receptors were taken from a girl aged 2 to 9 with Rasmussen encephalitis and intractable seizures.

The chain links TRBV6-6 to TRBJ1-3, with TRBD1 matching over 10 bases. The V segment lost 6 bases and the J segment 9 bases; nucleotides outside the gene matches: 8. The CDR3 is made up of 14 amino acids. Per germline, CDR1 MNHNY and CDR2 SVGAGI (reference sequence). The CDR3 sequence is CASSQGTGVGTIYF. In DNA form, the CDR3 reads TGTGCCAGCAGCCAAGGGACAGGGGTCGGCACCATATATTTT.

J is TRBJ2-5 and V is TRBV6-5, with TRBD1 as a possible D gene (6 bases). The V gene lost 7 bases and the J gene lost 4 bases, with 13 bases spanning the gap. The CDR3 extends over 13 amino acids. Germline V gene data show CDR1 as MNHEY and CDR2 as SVGAGI. CDR3 sequence: CASTRDKAETQYF. CDR3 in DNA: TGTGCCAGCACTCGGGACAAAGCAGAGACCCAGTACTTC.

This chain links TRBV9 with TRBJ2-2, with 8 bases fitting TRBD2. Per the germline V gene, CDR1 is SGDLS and CDR2 is YYNGEE. Trimming cost V 0 bases and J 6 bases; bases outside gene matches: 4. This CDR3 has 15 amino acids. CDR3 residues: CASSVAGGMAGELFF. The CDR3 bases are TGTGCCAGCAGCGTAGCGGGGGGGATGGCCGGGGAGCTGTTTTTT.

The rearrangement links TRBV7-2 to TRBJ2-3, with D possibly matching TRBD2 (6 bases). This CDR3 region has 15 residues. CDR1 and CDR2 (germline): SGHTA, FQGNSA. V was shortened by 3 bases and J by 2 bases, with 12 bases between the two germline ends. The CDR3 loop is CASSFGDLNTDTQYF. CDR3 nucleotide sequence: TGTGCCAGCAGCTTTGGGGACTTGAACACAGATACGCAGTATTTT.

V and J are TRBV6-1 and TRBJ1-5, with D perhaps matching TRBD1 (5 bases). V was pared by 2 bases and J by 0 bases, with 11 bases between. The germline V gene has CDR1 MNHNS and CDR2 SASEGT. The CDR3 is made up of 16 amino acids. CDR3 nucleotide sequence: TGTGCCAGCAGTGAATGGGGACCGAATAGCAATCAGCCCCAGCATTTT. Translating gives CASSEWGPNSNQPQHF.

The chain joins TRBV19 to TRBJ2-2, with unresolved D. From germline, CDR1 is LNHDA and CDR2 SQIVND (reference sequence). V was trimmed by 7 bases and J by 2 bases, leaving 17 bases between them. The CDR3 spans 16 residues. The CDR3 DNA follows: TGTGCCAGTACGGTTTATAGTCGGCATAACACCGGGGAGCTGTTTTTT. It specifies CASTVYSRHNTGELFF.

The gene calls are TRBV9 and TRBJ2-3; TRBD2 aligns across 11 bases. Germline V gene lookup returns CDR1 SGDLS and CDR2 YYNGEE. The CDR3 spans 16 residues. V shed 0 bases and J 8 bases; nucleotides not matched to a gene: 8. CDR3 region: CASSVEGSGRAATQYF. As DNA, the CDR3 is TGTGCCAGCAGCGTAGAGGGTAGCGGGAGGGCCGCTACGCAGTATTTT.

The chain couples TRBV5-4 to TRBJ2-3; possibly TRBD1 for D (5 bases). The V and J ends lost 7 bases and 1 base respectively, with 13 bases between them. The CDR3 is 14 amino acids. Germline V gene sequence: CDR1 SGHNT, CDR2 YYREEE (reference sequence). The CDR3 DNA sequence: TGTGCCAGCTACCCTGGGGCCCGCACAGATACGCAGTATTTT. Translation: CASYPGARTDTQYF. The entire variable domain, with the rest obtained from reference TRBV5-4 and TRBJ2-3, is as follows: ETGVTQSPTHLIKTRGQQVTLRCSSQSGHNTVSWYQQALGQGPQFIFQYYREEENGRGNFPPRFSGLQFPNYSSELNVNALELDDSALYLCASYPGARTDTQYFGPGTRLTVL.